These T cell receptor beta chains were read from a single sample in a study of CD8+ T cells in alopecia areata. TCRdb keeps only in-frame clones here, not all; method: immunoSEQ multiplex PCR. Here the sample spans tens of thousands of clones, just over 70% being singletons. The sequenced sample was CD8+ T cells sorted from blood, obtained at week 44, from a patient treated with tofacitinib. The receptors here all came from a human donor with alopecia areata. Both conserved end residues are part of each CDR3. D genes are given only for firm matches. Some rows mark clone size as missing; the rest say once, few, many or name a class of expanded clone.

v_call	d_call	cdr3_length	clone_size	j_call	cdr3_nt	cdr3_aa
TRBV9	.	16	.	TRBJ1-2	TGTGCCAGCAGCGATTACTCGACAGGAGAGATTATGGCGGGCACCTTC	CASSDYSTGEIMAGTF
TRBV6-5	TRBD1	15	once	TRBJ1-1	TGTGCCAGCAGTTACGGGACAGATGGAAACACTGAAGCTTTCTTT	CASSYGTDGNTEAFF
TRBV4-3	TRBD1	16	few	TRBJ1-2	TGCGCCAGCAGCCAAGAGATGGACAGGGTCAACTATGGCTACACCTTC	CASSQEMDRVNYGYTF
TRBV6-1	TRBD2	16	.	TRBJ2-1	TGTGCCAGCAGTGAAACAAGCGGGGGGGACTACAATGAGCAGTTCTTC	CASSETSGGDYNEQFF
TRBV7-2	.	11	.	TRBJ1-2	TGTGCCAGCAGCTTCCAGAATGGCTACACCTTC	CASSFQNGYTF
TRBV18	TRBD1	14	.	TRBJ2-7	TGTGCCAGCTCACCGGGACAGGGAGCCTACGAGCAGTACTTC	CASSPGQGAYEQYF
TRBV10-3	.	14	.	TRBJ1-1	TGTGCCACCGGGACCCCAGACCTTAACACTGAAGCTTTCTTT	CATGTPDLNTEAFF
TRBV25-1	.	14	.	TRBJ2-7	TGTGCCGTACAAGCGGGACAGCACCCCTACGAGCAGTACTTC	CAVQAGQHPYEQYF
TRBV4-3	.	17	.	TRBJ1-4	TGCGCCAGCAGCCAAGATAGTTTAGGACGCCTGAATGAAAAACTGTTTTTT	CASSQDSLGRLNEKLFF
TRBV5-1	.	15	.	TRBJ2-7	TGCGCCAGCAGCCCCCGGGAGACCTCCTTGTCCGAGCAGTACTTC	CASSPRETSLSEQYF
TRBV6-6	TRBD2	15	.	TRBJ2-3	TGTGCCAGCAGTTACTACGGGGGGGGCACAGATACGCAGTATTTT	CASSYYGGGTDTQYF
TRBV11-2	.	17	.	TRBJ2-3	TGTGCCAGCAGCTTAGATGGCCTGTGGGGTAGCACAGATACGCAGTATTTT	CASSLDGLWGSTDTQYF
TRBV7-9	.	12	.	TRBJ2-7	TGTGCCAGCAGTCTGGGTGGAAGCGAGCAGTACTTC	CASSLGGSEQYF
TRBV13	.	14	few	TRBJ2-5	TGTGCCAGCAGCTTAACAGGGTACCAAGAGACCCAGTACTTC	CASSLTGYQETQYF
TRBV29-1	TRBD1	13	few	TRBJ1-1	TGCAGCGTACGACAGGGGGCGAACACTGAAGCTTTCTTT	CSVRQGANTEAFF
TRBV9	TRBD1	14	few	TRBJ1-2	TGTGCCAGCAGCGCGACAGGGGGATCGGGTGGCTACACCTTC	CASSATGGSGGYTF
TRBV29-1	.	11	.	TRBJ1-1	TGCAGCTCCGCGGACAGCAGTGAAGCTTTCTTT	CSSADSSEAFF
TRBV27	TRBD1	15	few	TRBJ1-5	TGTGCCAGCAGTTGGACCGGGACAGGGGATCAGCCCCAGCATTTT	CASSWTGTGDQPQHF
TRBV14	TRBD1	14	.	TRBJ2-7	TGTGCCAGCAGCCCGGGACAGGGGCCCTACGAGCAGTACTTC	CASSPGQGPYEQYF
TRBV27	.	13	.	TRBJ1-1	TGTGCCAGCACCCCGGCGGGGTCCACTGAAGCTTTCTTT	CASTPAGSTEAFF
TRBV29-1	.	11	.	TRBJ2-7	TGCAGCGTTGACAGCTCCTACGAGCAGTACTTC	CSVDSSYEQYF
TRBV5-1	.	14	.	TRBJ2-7	TGCGCCAGCAGCTTGGAGACAGGCTCCTACGAGCAGTACTTC	CASSLETGSYEQYF
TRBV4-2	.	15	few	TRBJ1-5	TGTGCCAGCAGCCAGCGGGGGGAGAGAAATCAGCCCCAGCATTTT	CASSQRGERNQPQHF
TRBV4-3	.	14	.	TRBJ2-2	TGCGCCAGCAGCCTAGACCAATTCACCGGGGAGCTGTTTTTT	CASSLDQFTGELFF
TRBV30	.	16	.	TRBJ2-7	TGTGCCTGGAGTGTAGGTCCGGCTGTCAGCTCCTACGAGCAGTACTTC	CAWSVGPAVSSYEQYF
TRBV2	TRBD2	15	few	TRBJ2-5	TGTGCCAGCAGTGAAGGACTAGCGGGGGGTGAGACCCAGTACTTC	CASSEGLAGGETQYF
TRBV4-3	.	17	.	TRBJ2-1	TGCGCCAGCAGCCACGAGCACCTGACTATCGCAGGGAATGAGCAGTTCTTC	CASSHEHLTIAGNEQFF
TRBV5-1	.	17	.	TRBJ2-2	TGCGCCAGCACTCTCCGGGGCCCAAGAGATTACACCGGGGAGCTGTTTTTT	CASTLRGPRDYTGELFF
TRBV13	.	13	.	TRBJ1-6	TGTGCCAGCAGCTTAGGGCGGACTTCACCCCTCCACTTT	CASSLGRTSPLHF
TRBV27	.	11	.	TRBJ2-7	TGTGCCAGCAGTTCGAGGGACGAGCAGTACTTC	CASSSRDEQYF
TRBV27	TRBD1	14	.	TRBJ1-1	TGTGCCAGCAGTTACGGCGGGACAGGAGGCGAAGCTTTCTTT	CASSYGGTGGEAFF
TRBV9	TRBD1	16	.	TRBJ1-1	TGTGCCAGCAGCGTATCAGGACAGGGGGCTAAGAATGAAGCTTTCTTT	CASSVSGQGAKNEAFF
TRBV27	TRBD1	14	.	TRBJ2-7	TGTGCCAGCAGTTCAACAGGGGGCCGCTACGAGCAGTACTTC	CASSSTGGRYEQYF
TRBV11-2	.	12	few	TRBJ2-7	TGTGCCAGCAGCCTCGGTTACTACGAGCAGTACTTC	CASSLGYYEQYF
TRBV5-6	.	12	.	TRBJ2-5	TGTGCCAGCAGCTTAGGAAAAGAGACCCAGTACTTC	CASSLGKETQYF
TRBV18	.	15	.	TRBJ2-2	TGTGCCAGCTCACCCTCCGGGGCCGACACCGGGGAGCTGTTTTTT	CASSPSGADTGELFF
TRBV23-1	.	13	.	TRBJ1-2	TGCGCCAGCAGTCAATCCGGGACGGGTGGCTACACCTTC	CASSQSGTGGYTF
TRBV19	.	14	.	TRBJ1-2	TGTGCCAGTAGTATAGATGGACAGAACTATGGCTACACCTTC	CASSIDGQNYGYTF